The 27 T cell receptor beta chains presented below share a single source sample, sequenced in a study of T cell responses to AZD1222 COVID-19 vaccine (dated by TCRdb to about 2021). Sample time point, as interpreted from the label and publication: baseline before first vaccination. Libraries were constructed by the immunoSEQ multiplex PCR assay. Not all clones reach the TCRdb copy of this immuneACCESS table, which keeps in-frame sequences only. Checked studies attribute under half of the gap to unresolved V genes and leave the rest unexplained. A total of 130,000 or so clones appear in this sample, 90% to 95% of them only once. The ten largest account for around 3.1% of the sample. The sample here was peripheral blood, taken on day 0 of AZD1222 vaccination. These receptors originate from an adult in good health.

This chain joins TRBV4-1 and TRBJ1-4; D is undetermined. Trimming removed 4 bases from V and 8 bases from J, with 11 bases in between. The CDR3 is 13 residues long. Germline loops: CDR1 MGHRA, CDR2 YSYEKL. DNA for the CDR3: TGCGCCAGCAGCCCGACTAGAGGCGAAAAACTGTTTTTT. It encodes CASSPTRGEKLFF.

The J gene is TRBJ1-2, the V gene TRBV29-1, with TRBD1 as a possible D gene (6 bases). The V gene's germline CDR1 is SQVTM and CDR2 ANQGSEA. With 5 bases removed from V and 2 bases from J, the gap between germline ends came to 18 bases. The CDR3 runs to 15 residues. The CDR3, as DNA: TGCAGCGTTCTGGTCACAGGGACAAAGAACTATGGCTACACCTTC. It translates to CSVLVTGTKNYGYTF.

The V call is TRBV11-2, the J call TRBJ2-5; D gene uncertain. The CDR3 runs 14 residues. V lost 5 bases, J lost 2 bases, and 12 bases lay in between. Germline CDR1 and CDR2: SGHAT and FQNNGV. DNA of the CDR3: TGTGCCAGCAGCCGACCGTTTCTACAAGAGACCCAGTACTTC. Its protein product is CASSRPFLQETQYF.

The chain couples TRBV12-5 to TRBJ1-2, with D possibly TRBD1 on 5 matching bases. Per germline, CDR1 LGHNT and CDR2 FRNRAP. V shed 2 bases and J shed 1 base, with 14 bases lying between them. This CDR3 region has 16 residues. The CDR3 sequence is CASGLHALGLNYGYTF. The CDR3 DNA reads TGTGCTAGTGGTTTGCACGCATTGGGGCTTAACTATGGCTACACCTTC.

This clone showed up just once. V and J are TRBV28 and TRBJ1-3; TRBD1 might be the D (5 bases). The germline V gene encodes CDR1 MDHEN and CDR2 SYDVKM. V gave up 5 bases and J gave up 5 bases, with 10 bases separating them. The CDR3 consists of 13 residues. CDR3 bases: TGTGCCAGCAGTGAAAGGGGCCGAAACACCATATATTTT. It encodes CASSERGRNTIYF.

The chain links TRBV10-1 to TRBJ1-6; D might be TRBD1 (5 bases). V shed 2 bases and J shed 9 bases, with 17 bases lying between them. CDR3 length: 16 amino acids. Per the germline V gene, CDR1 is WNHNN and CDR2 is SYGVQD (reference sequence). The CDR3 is CASSERGTGRSSPLHF. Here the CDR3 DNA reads TGCGCCAGCAGTGAGAGGGGTACAGGAAGGAGTTCACCCCTCCACTTT.

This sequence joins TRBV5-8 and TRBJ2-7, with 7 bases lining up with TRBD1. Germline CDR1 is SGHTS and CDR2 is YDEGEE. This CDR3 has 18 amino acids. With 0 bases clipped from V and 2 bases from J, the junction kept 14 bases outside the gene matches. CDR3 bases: TGTGCCAGCAGCTTGGGGGGGCTCTTCGGGACAGTAACCTACGAGCAGTACTTC. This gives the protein CASSLGGLFGTVTYEQYF.

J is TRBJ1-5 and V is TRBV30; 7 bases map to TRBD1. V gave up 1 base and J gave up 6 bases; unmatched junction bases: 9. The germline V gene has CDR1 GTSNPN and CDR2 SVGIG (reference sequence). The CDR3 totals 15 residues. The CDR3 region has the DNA TGTGCCTGGAGTGCCCTGGGAGGGGGCGGTCAGCCCCAGCATTTT. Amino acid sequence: CAWSALGGGGQPQHF.

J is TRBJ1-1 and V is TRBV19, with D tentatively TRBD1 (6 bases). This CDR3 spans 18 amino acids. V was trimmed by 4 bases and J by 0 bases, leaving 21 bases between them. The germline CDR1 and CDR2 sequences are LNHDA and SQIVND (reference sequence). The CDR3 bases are TGTGCCAGTAGTAGCCCGGCGGGGGACACTACGATGAACACTGAAGCTTTCTTT. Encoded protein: CASSSPAGDTTMNTEAFF.

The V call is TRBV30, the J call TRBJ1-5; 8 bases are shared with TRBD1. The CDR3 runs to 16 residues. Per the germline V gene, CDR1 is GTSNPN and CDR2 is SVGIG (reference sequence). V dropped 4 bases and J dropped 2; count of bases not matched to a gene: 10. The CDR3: CAWTPGGAGRNQPQHF. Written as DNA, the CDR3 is TGTGCCTGGACTCCAGGGGGCGCGGGGCGCAATCAGCCCCAGCATTTT. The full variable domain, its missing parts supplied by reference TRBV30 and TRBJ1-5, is SQTIHQWPATLVQPVGSPLSLECTVEGTSNPNLYWYRQAAGRGLQLLFYSVGIGQISSEVPQNLSASRPQDRQFILSSKKLLLSDSGFYLCAWTPGGAGRNQPQHFGDGTRLSIL.

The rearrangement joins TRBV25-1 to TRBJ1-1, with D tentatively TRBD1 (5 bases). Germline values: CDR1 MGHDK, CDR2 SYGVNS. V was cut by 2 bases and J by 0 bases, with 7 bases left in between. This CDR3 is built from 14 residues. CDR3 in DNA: TGTGCCAGCAGTGAAGGGGGAGTGAACACTGAAGCTTTCTTT. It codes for CASSEGGVNTEAFF. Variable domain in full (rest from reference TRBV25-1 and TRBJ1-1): EADIYQTPRYLVIGTGKKITLECSQTMGHDKMYWYQQDPGMELHLIHYSYGVNSTEKGDLSSESTVSRIRTEHFPLTLESARPSHTSQYLCASSEGGVNTEAFFGQGTRLTVV.

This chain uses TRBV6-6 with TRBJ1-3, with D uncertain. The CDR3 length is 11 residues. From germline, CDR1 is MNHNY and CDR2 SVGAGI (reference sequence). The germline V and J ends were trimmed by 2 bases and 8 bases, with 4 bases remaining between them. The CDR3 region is CASSYKYTIYF. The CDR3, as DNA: TGTGCCAGCAGTTACAAGTACACCATATATTTT.

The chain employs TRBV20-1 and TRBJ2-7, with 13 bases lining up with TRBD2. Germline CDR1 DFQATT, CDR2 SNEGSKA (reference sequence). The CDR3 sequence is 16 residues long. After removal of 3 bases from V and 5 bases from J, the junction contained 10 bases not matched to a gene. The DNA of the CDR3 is TGCAGTGCTAGTCTCGAACTAGCGGGAGGGCCGCACGAGCAGTACTTC. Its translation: CSASLELAGGPHEQYF.

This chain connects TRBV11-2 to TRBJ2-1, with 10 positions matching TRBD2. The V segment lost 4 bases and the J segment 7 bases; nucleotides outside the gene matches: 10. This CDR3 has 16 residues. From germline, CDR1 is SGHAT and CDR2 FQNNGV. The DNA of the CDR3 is TGTGCCAGCAGCTCCCGGCCAGCGGGAGGGAAAAATGAGCAGTTCTTC. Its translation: CASSSRPAGGKNEQFF.

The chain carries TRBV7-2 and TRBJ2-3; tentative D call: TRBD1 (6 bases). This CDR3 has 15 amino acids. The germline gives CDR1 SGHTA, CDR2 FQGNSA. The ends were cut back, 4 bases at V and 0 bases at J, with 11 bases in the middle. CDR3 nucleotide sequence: TGTGCCAGCAGCTCCTCAGGGGAAAGCACAGATACGCAGTATTTT. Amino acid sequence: CASSSSGESTDTQYF.

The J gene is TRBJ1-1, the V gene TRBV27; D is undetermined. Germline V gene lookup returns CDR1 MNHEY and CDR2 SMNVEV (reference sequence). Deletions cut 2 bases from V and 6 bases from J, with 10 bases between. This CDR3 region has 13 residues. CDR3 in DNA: TGTGCCAGCAGTTTAAAAAGTACCTCTGAAGCTTTCTTT. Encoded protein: CASSLKSTSEAFF.

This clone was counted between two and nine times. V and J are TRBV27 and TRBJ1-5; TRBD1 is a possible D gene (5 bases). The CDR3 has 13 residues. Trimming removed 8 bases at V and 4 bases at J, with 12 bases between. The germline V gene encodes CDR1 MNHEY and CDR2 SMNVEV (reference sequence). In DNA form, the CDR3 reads TGTGCCAGCGGGGAAAGGGGAAATCAGCCCCAGCATTTT. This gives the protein CASGERGNQPQHF.

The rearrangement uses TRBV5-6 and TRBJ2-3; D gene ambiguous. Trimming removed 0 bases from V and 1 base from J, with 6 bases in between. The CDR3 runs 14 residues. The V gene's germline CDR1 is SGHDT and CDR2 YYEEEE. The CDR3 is CASSLGRGTDTQYF. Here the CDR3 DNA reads TGTGCCAGCAGCTTGGGTCGCGGCACAGATACGCAGTATTTT. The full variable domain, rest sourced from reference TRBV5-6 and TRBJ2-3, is DAGVTQSPTHLIKTRGQQVTLRCSPKSGHDTVSWYQQALGQGPQFIFQYYEEEERQRGNFPDRFSGHQFPNYSSELNVNALLLGDSALYLCASSLGRGTDTQYFGPGTRLTVL.

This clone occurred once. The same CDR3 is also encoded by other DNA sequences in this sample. Here the CDR3 DNA reads TGTGCCAGCAGCTTGGGCGACAGGGATAACACTGAAGCTTTCTTT. This codes for CASSLGDRDNTEAFF. The chain joins TRBV5-6 to TRBJ1-1; 7 nucleotides match TRBD1. Germline values: CDR1 SGHDT, CDR2 YYEEEE. CDR3 length: 15 residues. V trimming: 0 bases; J trimming: 2 bases; junction bases outside the gene matches: 4.

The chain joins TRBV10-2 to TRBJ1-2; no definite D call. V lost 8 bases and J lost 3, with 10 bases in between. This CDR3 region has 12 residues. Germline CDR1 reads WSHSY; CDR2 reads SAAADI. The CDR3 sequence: CASYGTDYGYTF. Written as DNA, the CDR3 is TGCGCCAGCTACGGAACGGACTATGGCTACACCTTC.

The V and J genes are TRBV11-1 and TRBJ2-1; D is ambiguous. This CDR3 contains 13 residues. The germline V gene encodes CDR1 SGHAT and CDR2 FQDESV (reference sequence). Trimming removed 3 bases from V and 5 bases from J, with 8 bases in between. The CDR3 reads CASSFLRNNEQFF. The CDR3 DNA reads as TGTGCCAGCAGCTTCTTGCGGAACAATGAGCAGTTCTTC.

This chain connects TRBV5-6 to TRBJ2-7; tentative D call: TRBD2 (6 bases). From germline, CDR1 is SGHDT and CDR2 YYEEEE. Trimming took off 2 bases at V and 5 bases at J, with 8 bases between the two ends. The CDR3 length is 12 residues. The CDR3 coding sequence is TGTGCCAGCAGCTTAACTAGCAACGAGCAGTACTTC. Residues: CASSLTSNEQYF.

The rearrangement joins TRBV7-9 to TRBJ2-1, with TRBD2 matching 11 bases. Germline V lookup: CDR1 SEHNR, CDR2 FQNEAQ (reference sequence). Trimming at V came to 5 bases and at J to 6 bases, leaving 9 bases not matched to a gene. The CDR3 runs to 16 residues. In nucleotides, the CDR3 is TGTGCCAGCAGCGGATTTATGGGACTAGCGGTCAATGAGCAGTTCTTC. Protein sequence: CASSGFMGLAVNEQFF.

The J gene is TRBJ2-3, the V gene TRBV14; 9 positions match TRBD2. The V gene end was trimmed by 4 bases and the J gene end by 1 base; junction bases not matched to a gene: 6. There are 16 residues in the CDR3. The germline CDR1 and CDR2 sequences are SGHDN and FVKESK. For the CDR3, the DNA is TGTGCCAGCAGCCGGGTAGCGGGAGCCCGCACAGATACGCAGTATTTT. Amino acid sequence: CASSRVAGARTDTQYF.

CDR3 in amino acids: CASSLIGRLGSTEAFF. DNA of the CDR3: TGTGCCAGCAGTTTAATCGGGAGGTTAGGGAGCACTGAAGCTTTCTTT. The chain recombines TRBV27 with TRBJ1-1; no clear D. This CDR3 region has 16 residues. Germline-derived CDR1 and CDR2 are MNHEY and SMNVEV (reference sequence). The V gene lost 2 bases and the J gene lost 4 bases, with 17 bases spanning the gap.

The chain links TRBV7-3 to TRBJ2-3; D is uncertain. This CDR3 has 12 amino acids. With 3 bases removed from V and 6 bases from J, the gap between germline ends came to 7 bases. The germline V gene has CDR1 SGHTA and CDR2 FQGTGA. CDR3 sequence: CASSFTGDTQYF. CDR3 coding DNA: TGTGCCAGCAGCTTTACGGGTGATACGCAGTATTTT.

CDR3 residues: CAWMAGAGNTIYF. CDR3 in DNA: TGTGCCTGGATGGCAGGCGCTGGAAACACCATATATTTT. The V gene is TRBV30, the J gene TRBJ1-3, with no clear D. The germline V and J ends were trimmed by 4 bases and 2 bases, with 9 bases remaining between them. The germline V gene has CDR1 GTSNPN and CDR2 SVGIG (reference sequence). The CDR3 loop spans 13 amino acids.